One T cell receptor beta chain is described in this entry. Its specificity is not known. These data belong to a study of shared clonotypes between healthy human individuals. Whole-study results and caveats: Between several donors, naive CD4 clonotypes were shared at a level of about 5%.

The protocol was immunoSEQ multiplex PCR, while the TCRdb copy is restricted to in-frame clones and leaves out a portion. Altogether 1.6 million or so clones are present, roughly 96% being singletons, with the ten largest covering over 1%. CDR3 size: 17 residues. From germline, CDR1 is ENHRY and CDR2 SYGVKD. The J segment lost 2 bases and the V segment lost 3 bases, leaving 4 bases of the junction unmatched. Sample: naive CD4+ T cells sorted from blood. Subset reported: CD45RA+ positively selected. This sequence joins TRBV10-3 and TRBJ2-3; 14 bases are shared with TRBD2. This TCR was recovered from a man aged 25 to 40 in good health. The CDR3 DNA reads as TGTGCCATCAGTGACCGACTAGCGGGAGGGCCCACAGATACGCAGTATTTT. Translated: CAISDRLAGGPTDTQYF.